A single sample is the source of the 22 T cell receptor beta chains below, sequenced in a study of T cell changes during pregnancy in multiple sclerosis. Assay: immunoSEQ multiplex PCR; the TCRdb copy retains only in-frame clones and omits some. Of around 72,000 clones listed, under 95% are singletons. The sequences come from CD4+ T cells from peripheral blood mononuclear cells, collected before pregnancy. All receptors derive from a female donor with multiple sclerosis, enrolled in a pregnancy study.

The J gene is TRBJ1-1, the V gene TRBV11-2; 8 nucleotides match TRBD1. After removal of 7 bases from V and 1 base from J, the junction contained 8 bases not matched to a gene. This CDR3 has 15 residues. The germline V gene encodes CDR1 SGHAT and CDR2 FQNNGV. For the CDR3, the DNA is TGTGCCAGCACCTCAAGGACAGGGCCGAACACTGAAGCTTTCTTT. Residues: CASTSRTGPNTEAFF.

This chain uses TRBV29-1 with TRBJ1-3, with D possibly TRBD1 on 6 matching bases. V dropped 5 bases and J dropped 0 bases, with 14 bases sitting between them. The CDR3 runs 15 residues. The V gene's germline CDR1 is SQVTM and CDR2 ANQGSEA. The CDR3 coding sequence is TGCAGCGTTTCTAGGACAGCTACCTCTGGAAACACCATATATTTT. It codes for CSVSRTATSGNTIYF.

This clone was detected only a few times. CDR3 amino acids: CASSLDLGGGTEAFF. Written as DNA, the CDR3 is TGTGCCAGCAGCTTAGACCTTGGGGGGGGCACTGAAGCTTTCTTT. The chain uses TRBV7-2 and TRBJ1-1; possibly TRBD1 for D (5 bases). Germline V CDR1 and CDR2: SGHTA, FQGNSA. CDR3 length: 15 residues. V was trimmed by 1 base and J by 4 bases, leaving 13 bases between them.

The chain joins TRBV6-1 to TRBJ2-7; 14 nucleotides agree with TRBD2. V lost 7 bases, J lost 4 bases, and 6 bases stayed unmatched. Germline V gene data show CDR1 as MNHNS and CDR2 as SASEGT. This CDR3 is built from 15 residues. The CDR3: CASTLGTSGGYEQYF. The CDR3 region has the DNA TGTGCCAGCACGCTTGGGACTAGCGGGGGTTACGAGCAGTACTTC.

This chain uses TRBV5-1 with TRBJ2-7; TRBD1 might be the D (5 bases). CDR3 length: 12 amino acids. Trimming pared 4 bases from V and 2 bases from J, leaving 7 bases between. Germline V gene lookup returns CDR1 SGHRS and CDR2 YFSETQ. In DNA, the CDR3 is TGCGCCAGCAGCCCAGGGACCTACGAGCAGTACTTC. Protein: CASSPGTYEQYF. The whole variable domain, remainder taken from reference TRBV5-1 and TRBJ2-7, is KAGVTQTPRYLIKTRGQQVTLSCSPISGHRSVSWYQQTPGQGLQFLFEYFSETQRNKGNFPGRFSGRQFSNSRSEMNVSTLELGDSALYLCASSPGTYEQYFGPGTRLTVT.

In this sample, this clone turned up once. The gene calls are TRBV27 and TRBJ1-2; 9 bases agree with TRBD1. The germline gives CDR1 MNHEY, CDR2 SMNVEV (reference sequence). The CDR3 is 14 amino acids. V shed 6 bases, J shed 6 bases, and the junction held 8 bases outside the gene matches. The CDR3 DNA follows: TGTGCCAGCAGCTCCCCCGGGACAGGGAATGGCTACACCTTC. Translation: CASSSPGTGNGYTF.

The chain employs TRBV5-1 and TRBJ2-5; D unclear. CDR3 length: 18 amino acids. V shed 1 base and J shed 1 base, with 20 bases lying between them. In germline, CDR1 is SGHRS, CDR2 YFSETQ. CDR3 bases: TGCGCCAGCAGCTTGTACCCCGCCCCTAGTATCCTCCAAGAGACCCAGTACTTC. It translates to CASSLYPAPSILQETQYF.

The V and J genes are TRBV30 and TRBJ2-5; the match to TRBD2 covers 7 bases. The germline CDR1 and CDR2 sequences are GTSNPN and SVGIG (reference sequence). Unmatched junction bases numbered 7, after V lost 4 bases and J lost 5 bases. The CDR3 consists of 13 residues. The CDR3 region has the DNA TGTGCCTGGACCCCGGGGGGTCTGGAGACCCAGTACTTC. As protein: CAWTPGGLETQYF.

This clone came up once. The rearrangement links TRBV5-6 to TRBJ1-4; D is undetermined. Trimming removed 2 bases from V and 5 bases from J, with 19 bases in between. This CDR3 has 17 residues. Germline CDR1 is SGHDT and CDR2 is YYEEEE. The CDR3 loop is CASSLKVRGKPNEKLFF. The CDR3, as DNA: TGTGCCAGCAGCTTAAAGGTTCGCGGGAAGCCGAATGAAAAACTGTTTTTT.

This chain connects TRBV5-8 to TRBJ2-4; 7 bases map to TRBD2. This CDR3 comprises 16 residues. Per the germline V gene, CDR1 is SGHTS and CDR2 is YDEGEE. V lost 4 bases to trimming and J lost 1 base; unmatched junction nucleotides: 8. CDR3 region: CASSSGVAFAKNIQYF. DNA of the CDR3: TGTGCCAGCAGCAGCGGGGTAGCTTTTGCCAAAAACATTCAGTACTTC. The full variable domain, its missing parts supplied by reference TRBV5-8 and TRBJ2-4, is EAGVTQSPTHLIKTRGQQATLRCSPISGHTSVYWYQQALGLGLQFLLWYDEGEERNRGNFPPRFSGRQFPNYSSELNVNALELEDSALYLCASSSGVAFAKNIQYFGAGTRLSVL.

V and J are TRBV21-1 and TRBJ1-2; the table assigns TRBD1, which was not confirmed against the DNA. TRBV21-1 is a documented pseudogene. This CDR3 has 15 residues. The CDR3 here is CASSNGEGAGYGYTF. Here the CDR3 DNA reads TGTGCCAGCAGCAACGGAGAGGGGGCGGGGTATGGCTACACCTTC.

The chain combines TRBV28 with TRBJ2-7; 7 nucleotides match TRBD1. The CDR3 contains 15 residues. In germline, CDR1 is MDHEN, CDR2 SYDVKM. The junction had 7 bases not matched to a gene; V was cut back by 2 bases and J by 3 bases. CDR3 nucleotide sequence: TGTGCCAGCAGTTTAGCAGCAGGGGGTCACTACGAGCAGTACTTC. Its protein is CASSLAAGGHYEQYF.

The chain couples TRBV19 to TRBJ1-1; 7 nucleotides match TRBD1. V shed 2 bases and J 3 bases; nucleotides not matched to a gene: 0. The CDR3 sequence is 13 residues long. CDR1 LNHDA and CDR2 SQIVND come from the germline V gene (reference sequence). For the CDR3, the DNA is TGTGCCAGTAGTATAACAGGGGACACTGAAGCTTTCTTT. Protein sequence: CASSITGDTEAFF.

This sequence joins TRBV7-8 and TRBJ1-6; a weak D match, TRBD1 (6 bases). Trimming took 1 base from V and 6 from J, leaving 19 bases between them. From germline, CDR1 is SGHVS and CDR2 FQNEAQ. The CDR3 runs 18 residues. CDR3 sequence reads: CASSLEGTLATVNSPLHF. In DNA, the CDR3 is TGTGCCAGCAGCTTAGAGGGGACACTCGCTACCGTTAATTCACCCCTCCACTTT.

This chain joins TRBV19 and TRBJ2-7; 7 bases are shared with TRBD1. Germline CDR1 LNHDA, CDR2 SQIVND (reference sequence). This CDR3 is 16 amino acids long. The V and J ends lost 3 bases and 9 bases, in that order; junction bases with no gene match: 17. The CDR3, as DNA: TGTGCCAGTAGTATCGCCAAGACAGGGACGACTATCCCGCAGTACTTC. This gives the protein CASSIAKTGTTIPQYF.

The chain links TRBV5-4 to TRBJ2-5; no clear D gene. The CDR3 covers 14 residues. CDR1 and CDR2 (germline): SGHNT, YYREEE (reference sequence). Trimming cost V 0 bases and J 4 bases, with 10 bases left between them. DNA for the CDR3: TGTGCCAGCAGCTTGGACACCCGAGGAGAGACCCAGTACTTC. Its translation is CASSLDTRGETQYF.

The J gene is TRBJ2-1, the V gene TRBV6-1; D uncertain. Trimming left V 2 bases short and J 3 bases short, with 2 bases between. This CDR3 is built from 12 residues. CDR1 MNHNS and CDR2 SASEGT come from the germline V gene. CDR3 DNA: TGTGCCAGCAGTGAATACTACAATGAGCAGTTCTTC. Translation: CASSEYYNEQFF.

This clone was counted between two and nine times. The rearrangement links TRBV5-6 to TRBJ1-1, with TRBD1 identical over 7 bases. Germline CDR1 is SGHDT and CDR2 is YYEEEE. Trimming took 4 bases from V and 0 from J; bases not matched to a gene: 9. This CDR3 is built from 16 residues. The CDR3 here is CASSATGVSMNTEAFF. The CDR3 coding sequence is TGTGCCAGCAGCGCTACAGGGGTATCTATGAACACTGAAGCTTTCTTT.

The chain joins TRBV7-9 to TRBJ2-6; 7 nucleotides agree with TRBD1. This CDR3 has 15 amino acids. V lost 5 bases to trimming and J lost 4 bases; unmatched junction nucleotides: 5. Germline V lookup: CDR1 SEHNR, CDR2 FQNEAQ (reference sequence). As DNA, the CDR3 is TGTGCCAGCAGCCCGTCGGACAGGGGGGCCAACGTCCTGACTTTC. Its protein product is CASSPSDRGANVLTF.

The table lists this clone with a count of one. This chain connects TRBV27 to TRBJ1-2; tentative D call: TRBD1 (6 bases). V lost 0 bases to trimming and J lost 6 bases, with 14 bases between them. Germline CDR1 reads MNHEY; CDR2 reads SMNVEV (reference sequence). The CDR3 consists of 15 residues. The CDR3 sequence is CASSLSGGLGNGYTF. The CDR3 nucleotides are TGTGCCAGCAGTTTATCTGGGGGCTTGGGGAATGGCTACACCTTC.

This clone was detected once. The chain recombines TRBV19 with TRBJ1-5, with TRBD1 matching over 8 bases. Germline V lookup: CDR1 LNHDA, CDR2 SQIVND (reference sequence). The V gene end was trimmed by 7 bases and the J gene end by 5 bases; junction bases not matched to a gene: 13. CDR3 size: 16 residues. The CDR3 sequence: CASTNSGTGPYQPQHF. The DNA for the CDR3 is TGTGCCAGTACCAATTCAGGGACAGGACCCTATCAGCCCCAGCATTTT.

This clone showed up just once. V gene TRBV30 combines with J gene TRBJ1-4; D call uncertain. V lost 2 bases to trimming and J lost 5 bases, with 9 bases between them. The CDR3 is 13 amino acids. The germline gives CDR1 GTSNPN, CDR2 SVGIG (reference sequence). As DNA, the CDR3 is TGTGCCTGGAGTTTACAGTTCAATGAAAAACTGTTTTTT. It is translated as CAWSLQFNEKLFF.